This TCR beta chain was identified during a study of early T cells in non-severe SARS-CoV-2 infection. Researchers attached unique molecular identifiers to individual cDNA molecules. TCRdb re-analysed the 5' RACE reads in MiXCR, keeping a single row per CDR3 protein. The sample contains more than 85,000 distinct CDR3 sequences, roughly 12% of which appear only once. This clonotype was detected only a few times. Germline V CDR1 and CDR2: KGHSH, LQKENI. The V gene lost 4 bases and the J gene lost 4 bases, with 13 bases spanning the gap. The CDR3 is 14 amino acids. Sequencing was performed on whole blood, taken at baseline. This clonotype was obtained from an adult who was a healthcare worker with PCR-confirmed SARS-CoV-2 infection or an uninfected control (not recorded which). The genes are TRBV18 and TRBJ1-1; no reliable D call. CDR3 sequence reads: CASSRASSGTEAFF. CDR3 coding DNA: TGTGCCAGCTCACGAGCCAGCTCGGGCACTGAAGCTTTCTTT.